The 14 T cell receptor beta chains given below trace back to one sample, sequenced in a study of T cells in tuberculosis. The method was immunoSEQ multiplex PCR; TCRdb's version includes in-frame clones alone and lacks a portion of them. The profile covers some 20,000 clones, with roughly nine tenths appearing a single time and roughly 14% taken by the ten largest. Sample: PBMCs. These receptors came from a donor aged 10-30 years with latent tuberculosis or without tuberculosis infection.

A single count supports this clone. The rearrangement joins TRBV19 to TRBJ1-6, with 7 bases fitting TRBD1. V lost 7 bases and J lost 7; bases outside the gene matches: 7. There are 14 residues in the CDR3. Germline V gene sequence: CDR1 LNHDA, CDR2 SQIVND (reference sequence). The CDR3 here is CASTLGQSNSPLHF. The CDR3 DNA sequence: TGTGCCAGTACCCTGGGACAGTCAAATTCACCCCTCCACTTT.

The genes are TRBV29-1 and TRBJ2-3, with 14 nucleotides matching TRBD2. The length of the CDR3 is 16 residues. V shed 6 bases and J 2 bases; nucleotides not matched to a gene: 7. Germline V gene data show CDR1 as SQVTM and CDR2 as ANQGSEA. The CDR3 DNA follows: TGCAGCGTAGGGACTAGCGGGGGATTCTCCACAGATACGCAGTATTTT. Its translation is CSVGTSGGFSTDTQYF.

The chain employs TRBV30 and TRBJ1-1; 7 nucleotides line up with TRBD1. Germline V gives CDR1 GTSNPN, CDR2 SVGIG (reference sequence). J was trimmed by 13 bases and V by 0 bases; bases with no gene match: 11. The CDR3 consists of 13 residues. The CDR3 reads CAWSVGDRVQDFF. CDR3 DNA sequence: TGTGCCTGGAGTGTCGGTGACAGGGTTCAGGATTTCTTT.

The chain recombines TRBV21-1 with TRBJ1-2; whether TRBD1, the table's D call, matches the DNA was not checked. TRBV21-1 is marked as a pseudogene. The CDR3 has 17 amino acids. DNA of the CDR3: TGTGCCAGCAGCAAAGCGCGTATCTGGGGCCGGAACTATGGCTACACCTTC. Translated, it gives CASSKARIWGRNYGYTF.

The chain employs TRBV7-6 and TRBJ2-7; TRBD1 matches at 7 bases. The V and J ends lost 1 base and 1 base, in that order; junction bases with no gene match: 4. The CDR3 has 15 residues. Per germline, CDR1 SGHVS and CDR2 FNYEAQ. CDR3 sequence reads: CASSLGRDRSYEQYF. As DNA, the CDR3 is TGTGCCAGCAGCTTAGGCCGGGACAGATCCTACGAGCAGTACTTC.

The CDR3 DNA follows: TGCGCCAGCAGCTTGGCGCCTACAGGAACCTACGAGCAGTACTTC. Residues: CASSLAPTGTYEQYF. The rearrangement uses TRBV5-1 and TRBJ2-7; TRBD1 is a possible D gene (5 bases). The CDR3 sequence is 15 residues long. Trimming took 0 bases from V and 2 from J, leaving 12 bases between them. CDR1 and CDR2 (germline): SGHRS, YFSETQ.

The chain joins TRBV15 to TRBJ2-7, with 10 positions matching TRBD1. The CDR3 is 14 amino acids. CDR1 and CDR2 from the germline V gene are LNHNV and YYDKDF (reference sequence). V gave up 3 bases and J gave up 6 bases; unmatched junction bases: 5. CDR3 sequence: CATSRGTGVAEQYF. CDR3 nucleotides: TGTGCCACCAGCAGGGGGACAGGGGTGGCCGAGCAGTACTTC.

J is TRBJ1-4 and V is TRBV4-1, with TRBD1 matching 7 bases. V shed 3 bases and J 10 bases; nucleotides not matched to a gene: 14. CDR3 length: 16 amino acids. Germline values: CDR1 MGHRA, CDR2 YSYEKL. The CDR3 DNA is TGCGCCAGCAGCCAGGTACTCCGGGACAGATGGAGAAAACTGTTTTTT. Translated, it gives CASSQVLRDRWRKLFF.

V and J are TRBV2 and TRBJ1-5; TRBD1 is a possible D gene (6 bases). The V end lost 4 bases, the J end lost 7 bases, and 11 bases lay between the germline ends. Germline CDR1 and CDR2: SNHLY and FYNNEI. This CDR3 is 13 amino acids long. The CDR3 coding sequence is TGTGCCAGCAGTGCAGGGGTGGAACAGCCCCAGCATTTT. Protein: CASSAGVEQPQHF.

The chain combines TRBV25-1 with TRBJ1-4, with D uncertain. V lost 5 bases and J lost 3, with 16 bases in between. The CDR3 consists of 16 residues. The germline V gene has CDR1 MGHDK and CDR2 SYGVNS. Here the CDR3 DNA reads TGTGCCAGCAGTCGGAGAAGGCCGCCTCCTAATGAAAAACTGTTTTTT. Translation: CASSRRRPPPNEKLFF. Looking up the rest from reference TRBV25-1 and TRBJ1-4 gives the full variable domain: EADIYQTPRYLVIGTGKKITLECSQTMGHDKMYWYQQDPGMELHLIHYSYGVNSTEKGDLSSESTVSRIRTEHFPLTLESARPSHTSQYLCASSRRRPPPNEKLFFGSGTQLSVL.

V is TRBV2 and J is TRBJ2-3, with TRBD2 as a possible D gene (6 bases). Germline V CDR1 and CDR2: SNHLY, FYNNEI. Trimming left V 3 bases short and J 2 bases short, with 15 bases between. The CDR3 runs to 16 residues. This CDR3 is CASSETGLRYTDTQYF. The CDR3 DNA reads TGTGCCAGCAGTGAGACGGGACTTCGATACACAGATACGCAGTATTTT.

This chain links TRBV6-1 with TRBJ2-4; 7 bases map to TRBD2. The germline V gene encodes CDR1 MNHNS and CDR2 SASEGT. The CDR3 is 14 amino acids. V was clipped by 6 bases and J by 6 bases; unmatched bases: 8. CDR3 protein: CASSRTGEGNIQYF. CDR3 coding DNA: TGTGCCAGCAGCCGAACGGGGGAGGGAAACATTCAGTACTTC.

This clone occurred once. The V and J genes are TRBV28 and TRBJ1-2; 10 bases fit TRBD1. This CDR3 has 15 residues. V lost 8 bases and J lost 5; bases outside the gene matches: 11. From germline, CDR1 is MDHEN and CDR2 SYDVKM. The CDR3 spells CASLTRQGAQYGYTF. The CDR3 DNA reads TGTGCCAGCCTAACACGACAGGGGGCCCAATATGGCTACACCTTC.

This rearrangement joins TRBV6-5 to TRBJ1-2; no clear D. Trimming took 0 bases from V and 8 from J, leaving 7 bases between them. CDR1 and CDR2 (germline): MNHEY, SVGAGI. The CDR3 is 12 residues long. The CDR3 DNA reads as TGTGCCAGCAGTTACTCCCCAGGCGGCTACACCTTC. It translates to CASSYSPGGYTF.